This TCR beta chain was sequenced during a study of T cells in Graves' hyperthyroidism and ophthalmopathy. Stable Graves' hyperthyroidism denoted no ophthalmopathy progression over 18 months. Diagnosis rested on symptoms, serum thyroxine and TRAb, thyroid ultrasound, and orbital computed tomography. This clonotype was picked up a small number of times. The TCR beta CDR3 regions underwent amplification using RNA transcripts as the source. Initially, a first-round RT-PCR of the TCR CDR3 employed the HTBI primer set. TCRdb redid the calling of the multiplex PCR reads with MiXCR, one entry per CDR3 protein. The sample carries 350,000 to 400,000 distinct CDR3 sequences, about 15% recorded once. The source material was blood. This receptor was obtained from a woman aged 25-40 years with Graves' hyperthyroidism.

In nucleotides, the CDR3 is TGTGCCAGCAGCGTAGACACGAAGAACACCGGGGAGCTGTTTTTT. It codes for CASSVDTKNTGELFF. The chain carries TRBV9 and TRBJ2-2; no clear D. Trimming pared 0 bases from V and 1 base from J, leaving 7 bases between. The CDR3 sequence is 15 residues long. Germline V gene lookup returns CDR1 SGDLS and CDR2 YYNGEE.